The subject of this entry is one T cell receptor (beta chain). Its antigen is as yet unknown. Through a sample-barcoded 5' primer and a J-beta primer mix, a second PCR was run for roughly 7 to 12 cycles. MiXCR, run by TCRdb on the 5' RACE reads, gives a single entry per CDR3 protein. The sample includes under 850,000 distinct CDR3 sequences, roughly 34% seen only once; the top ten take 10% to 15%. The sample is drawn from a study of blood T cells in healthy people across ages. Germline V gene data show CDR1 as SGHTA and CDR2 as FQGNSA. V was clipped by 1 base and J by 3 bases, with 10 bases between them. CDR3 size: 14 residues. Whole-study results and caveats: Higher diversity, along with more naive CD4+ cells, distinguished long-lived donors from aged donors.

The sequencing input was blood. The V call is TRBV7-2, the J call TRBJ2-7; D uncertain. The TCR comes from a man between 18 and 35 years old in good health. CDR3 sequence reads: CASSLGQALYEQYF. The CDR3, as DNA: TGTGCCAGCAGCTTAGGGCAGGCTCTCTACGAGCAGTACTTC.